Given below is one T cell receptor beta chain in context. A much larger clone lies a single base off, so this may be a read error. It was uncontrolled infection, other autoimmune disease, pregnancy or lactation that excluded patients. Using approximately 10 ml of fresh peripheral blood, PBMCs were prepared. The source material, RNA transcripts, was used to amplify TCR beta CDR3 regions. First-round RT-PCR of the TCR CDR3 relied on the HTBI primer set. TCRdb analysed the multiplex PCR reads with MiXCR anew, one entry per CDR3 protein. The sample has hundreds of thousands of distinct CDR3 sequences, around 38% seen once. This entry comes from a study of T cells in Graves' hyperthyroidism and ophthalmopathy. Trimming pared 0 bases from V and 3 bases from J, leaving 4 bases between. This CDR3 has 14 amino acids. Germline-derived CDR1 and CDR2 are SGDLS and YYNGEE.

The sequence was collected from a man aged 18 to 30 with Graves' hyperthyroidism. Sequences were obtained from blood. This rearrangement joins TRBV9 to TRBJ2-6; D not certain. The CDR3: CASSVGCGANVLTF. The CDR3 nucleotides read TGTGCCAGCAGCGTAGGATGTGGGGCCAACGTCCTGACTTTC.